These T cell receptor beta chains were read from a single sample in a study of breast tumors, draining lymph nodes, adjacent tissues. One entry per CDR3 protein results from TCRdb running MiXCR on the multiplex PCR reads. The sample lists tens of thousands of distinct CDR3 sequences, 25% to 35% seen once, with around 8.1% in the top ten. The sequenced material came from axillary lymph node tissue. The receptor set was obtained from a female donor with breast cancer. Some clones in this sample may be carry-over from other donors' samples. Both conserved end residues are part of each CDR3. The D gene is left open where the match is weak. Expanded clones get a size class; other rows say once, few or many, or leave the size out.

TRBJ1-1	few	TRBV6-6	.	TGTGCCAGCAGTTACTCCCGGGACCCTGAAGCTTTCTTT	CASSYSRDPEAFF
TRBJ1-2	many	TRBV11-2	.	TGTGCCAGCAGGGGGTATAACTATGGCTACACCTTC	CASRGYNYGYTF
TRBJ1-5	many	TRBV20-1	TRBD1	TGCAGTGCTGACAGGGCTGATCAGCCCCAGCATTTT	CSADRADQPQHF
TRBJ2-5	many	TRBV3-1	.	TGTGCCAGCAGCGAAGGAGGGCCGGAGACCCAGTACTTC	CASSEGGPETQYF
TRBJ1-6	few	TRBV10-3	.	TGTGCCATCAGCCCGGACCGAAATAATTCACCCCTCCACTTT	CAISPDRNNSPLHF
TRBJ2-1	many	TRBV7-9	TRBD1	TGTGCCAGCAGTCAAAGGGACAGACTGAGCTCCTACAATGAGCAGTTCTTC	CASSQRDRLSSYNEQFF
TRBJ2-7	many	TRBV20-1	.	TGCAGTGCTTCCCGGACAGAACTTACCCCCTACGAGCAGTACTTC	CSASRTELTPYEQYF
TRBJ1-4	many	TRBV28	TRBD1	TGTGCCAGCAGTCGGGACAGGGCAACTAATGAAAAACTGTTTTTT	CASSRDRATNEKLFF
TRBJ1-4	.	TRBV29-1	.	TGCAGCGTTGATGCCGGGGAAAAACTGTTTTTT	CSVDAGEKLFF
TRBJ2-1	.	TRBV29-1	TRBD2	TGCAGCGTACCGGGACTAGCGGGTATCAACAATGAGCAGTTCTTC	CSVPGLAGINNEQFF
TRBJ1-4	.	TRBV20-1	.	TGCAGTGCCAGGGGTAATGAAAAACTGTCTTTT	CSARGNEKLSF
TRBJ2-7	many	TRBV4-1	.	TGCGCCAGCAGCCAAGTTACAGCGTCCTACGAGCAGTACTTC	CASSQVTASYEQYF
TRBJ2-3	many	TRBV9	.	TGTGCCAGCAGCCCCACTGGAGCGGGCCTCACAGATACGCAGTATTTT	CASSPTGAGLTDTQYF
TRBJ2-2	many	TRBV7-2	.	TGTGCCAGCAGCTTAGAGGCTAGCAGGAACACCGGGGAGCTGTTTTTT	CASSLEASRNTGELFF
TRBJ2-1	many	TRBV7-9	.	TGTGCCAGCAGCTTAGGGGGCCTCTCCTACAATGAGCAGTTCTTC	CASSLGGLSYNEQFF
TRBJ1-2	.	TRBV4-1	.	TGCGCCTCGGCGGGGGGCCATGGCTACACCTTC	CASAGGHGYTF
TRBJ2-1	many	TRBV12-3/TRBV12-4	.	TGTGCCAGCAGTTCGGACTCGCGACGGGAGCAGTTCTTC	CASSSDSRREQFF
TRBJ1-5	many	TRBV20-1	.	TGCAGTGCTAGAGATGCTGACAGGTCTCTGCCCCAGCATTTT	CSARDADRSLPQHF
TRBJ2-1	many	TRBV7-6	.	TGTGCCAGCAGCTTAGTACCGTACAATGAGCAGTTCTTC	CASSLVPYNEQFF
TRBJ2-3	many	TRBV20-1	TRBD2	TGCAGTGCTGGCGCTCCTAGCGGGCTGGAAGATACGCAGTATTTT	CSAGAPSGLEDTQYF
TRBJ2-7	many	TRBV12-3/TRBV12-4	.	TGTGCCAGCAGTCCCGGGACAAGGGGCTCGTACTTC	CASSPGTRGSYF
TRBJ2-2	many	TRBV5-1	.	TGCGCCAGCAGCTTGGCCGGCTTGGCCACCGGGGAGCTGTTTTTT	CASSLAGLATGELFF
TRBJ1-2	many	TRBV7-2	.	TGTGCCAGCAGCTTAGTAGTCTGGACAGCTAACTATGGCTACACCTTC	CASSLVVWTANYGYTF
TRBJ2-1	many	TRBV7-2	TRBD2	TGTGCCAGCAACGAACTAGCGGGAGTGAATGAGCAGTTCTTC	CASNELAGVNEQFF
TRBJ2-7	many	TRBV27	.	TGTGCCAGCAGCATAGTAACAGGGTCGTGGGGGGAGCAGTACTTC	CASSIVTGSWGEQYF
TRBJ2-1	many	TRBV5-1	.	TGCGCCAGCAGCAGTAGCGTGAGCTCCTACAATGAGCAGTTCTTC	CASSSSVSSYNEQFF
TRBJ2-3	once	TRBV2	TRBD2	TGTGCAACTAAGGCCCAGGGACTAGCGGAGCAAGGGGATACGCAGTATTTT	CATKAQGLAEQGDTQYF
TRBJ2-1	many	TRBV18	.	TGTGCCAGCTCACTCCATAAAACCGGGAGCTCCTACAATGAGCAGTTCTTC	CASSLHKTGSSYNEQFF
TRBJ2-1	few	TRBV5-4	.	TGTGCCAGCAGCCTAAATACAGACAATGAGCAGTTCTTC	CASSLNTDNEQFF
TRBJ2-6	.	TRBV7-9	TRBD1	TGTGCCAGCAGCGAGTGGGACAGGGCGATTTACAACGTCCTGACTTTC	CASSEWDRAIYNVLTF
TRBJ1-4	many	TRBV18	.	TGTGCCAGCTCACCAGGAGGGATTCGTGAAAAACTGTTTTTT	CASSPGGIREKLFF
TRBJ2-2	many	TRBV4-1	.	TGCGCCAGCAGCCAATGGGACACCAACACCGGGGAGCTGTTTTTT	CASSQWDTNTGELFF
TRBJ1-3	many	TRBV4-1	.	TGCGCCAGCAGCCAAGAAGGTTTAGGACACTCCGGAAACACCATATATTTT	CASSQEGLGHSGNTIYF
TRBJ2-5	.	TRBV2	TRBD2	TGTGCCAGCAGTAGCGGGAGTCTGGGGCTCGGGGGCCGTGACCAAGAGACCCAGCACTTC	CASSSGSLGLGGRDQETQHF
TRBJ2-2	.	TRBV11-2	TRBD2	TGTGCCAGCAGCCCCCCCCGACTAGCCGGCGCCGGGGAGCTGTTTTTT	CASSPPRLAGAGELFF
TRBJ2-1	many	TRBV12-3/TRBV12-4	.	TGTGCCAGCAGGACCGGAGGGGGGAGAGACTACAATGAGCAGTTCTTC	CASRTGGGRDYNEQFF
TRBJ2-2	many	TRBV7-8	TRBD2	TGTGCCAGCAGCGCCAGGACTAGCGGGAGTGTAAGGAACCCCGGGGAGCTGTTTTTT	CASSARTSGSVRNPGELFF
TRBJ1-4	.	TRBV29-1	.	TGCAGCGTTGGGGACGATGAAAAACTGTTTTTT	CSVGDDEKLFF
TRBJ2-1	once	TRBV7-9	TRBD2	TGTGCCAGCAGCTCTTGGTCGGGAGGTTACAATGAGCAGTTCTTC	CASSSWSGGYNEQFF
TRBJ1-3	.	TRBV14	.	TGTGCCAGCAGCCAAGAACAGAGCGGAAACACCATATATTTT	CASSQEQSGNTIYF
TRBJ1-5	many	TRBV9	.	TGTGCCAGCAGCGTAGATCCTAGCAATCAGCCCCAGCATTTT	CASSVDPSNQPQHF
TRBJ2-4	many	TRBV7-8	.	TGTGCCAGCAGCTTAGACTCAGGACTAGCCAAAAACATTCAGTACTTC	CASSLDSGLAKNIQYF
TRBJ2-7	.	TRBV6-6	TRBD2	TGTGCCAGCGGTCATTCGAAGAGCGGGAGGGGTGCGTACGAGCAGTACTTC	CASGHSKSGRGAYEQYF
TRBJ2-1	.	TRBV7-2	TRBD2	TGTGCCAGCAGCTTAGAGGGGACTAGCGTTAGCTCCTACAATGAGCAGTTCTTC	CASSLEGTSVSSYNEQFF
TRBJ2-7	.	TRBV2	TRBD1	TGTGCCAGCAGTGGTGGGACAGAGGACTACGAGCAGTACTTC	CASSGGTEDYEQYF
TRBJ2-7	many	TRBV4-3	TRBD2	TGCGCCAGCAGCCAAGAGGCTAGCGGGAGTCTCGAGCAGTACTTC	CASSQEASGSLEQYF
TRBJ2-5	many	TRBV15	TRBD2	TGTGCCACCAGCAGAGACCTAGCGGCCCAAGAGACCCAGTACTTC	CATSRDLAAQETQYF
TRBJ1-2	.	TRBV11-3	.	.	CASSPFMNTEAFFGQGFYGYTF
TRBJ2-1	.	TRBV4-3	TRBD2	TGCGCCAGCAGCCAACTAGCGGGAGACAATGAGCAGTTCTTC	CASSQLAGDNEQFF
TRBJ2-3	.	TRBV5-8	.	.	CASSFYICSAKRAGVLWGTDTQYF
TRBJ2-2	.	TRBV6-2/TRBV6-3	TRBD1	TGTGCCAGGGCAGGGGGCGGCACCGGGGAGCTGTTTTTT	CARAGGGTGELFF
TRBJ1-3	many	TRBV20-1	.	TGCAGTGCTCGACACGGAACTGGAAACACCATATATTTT	CSARHGTGNTIYF